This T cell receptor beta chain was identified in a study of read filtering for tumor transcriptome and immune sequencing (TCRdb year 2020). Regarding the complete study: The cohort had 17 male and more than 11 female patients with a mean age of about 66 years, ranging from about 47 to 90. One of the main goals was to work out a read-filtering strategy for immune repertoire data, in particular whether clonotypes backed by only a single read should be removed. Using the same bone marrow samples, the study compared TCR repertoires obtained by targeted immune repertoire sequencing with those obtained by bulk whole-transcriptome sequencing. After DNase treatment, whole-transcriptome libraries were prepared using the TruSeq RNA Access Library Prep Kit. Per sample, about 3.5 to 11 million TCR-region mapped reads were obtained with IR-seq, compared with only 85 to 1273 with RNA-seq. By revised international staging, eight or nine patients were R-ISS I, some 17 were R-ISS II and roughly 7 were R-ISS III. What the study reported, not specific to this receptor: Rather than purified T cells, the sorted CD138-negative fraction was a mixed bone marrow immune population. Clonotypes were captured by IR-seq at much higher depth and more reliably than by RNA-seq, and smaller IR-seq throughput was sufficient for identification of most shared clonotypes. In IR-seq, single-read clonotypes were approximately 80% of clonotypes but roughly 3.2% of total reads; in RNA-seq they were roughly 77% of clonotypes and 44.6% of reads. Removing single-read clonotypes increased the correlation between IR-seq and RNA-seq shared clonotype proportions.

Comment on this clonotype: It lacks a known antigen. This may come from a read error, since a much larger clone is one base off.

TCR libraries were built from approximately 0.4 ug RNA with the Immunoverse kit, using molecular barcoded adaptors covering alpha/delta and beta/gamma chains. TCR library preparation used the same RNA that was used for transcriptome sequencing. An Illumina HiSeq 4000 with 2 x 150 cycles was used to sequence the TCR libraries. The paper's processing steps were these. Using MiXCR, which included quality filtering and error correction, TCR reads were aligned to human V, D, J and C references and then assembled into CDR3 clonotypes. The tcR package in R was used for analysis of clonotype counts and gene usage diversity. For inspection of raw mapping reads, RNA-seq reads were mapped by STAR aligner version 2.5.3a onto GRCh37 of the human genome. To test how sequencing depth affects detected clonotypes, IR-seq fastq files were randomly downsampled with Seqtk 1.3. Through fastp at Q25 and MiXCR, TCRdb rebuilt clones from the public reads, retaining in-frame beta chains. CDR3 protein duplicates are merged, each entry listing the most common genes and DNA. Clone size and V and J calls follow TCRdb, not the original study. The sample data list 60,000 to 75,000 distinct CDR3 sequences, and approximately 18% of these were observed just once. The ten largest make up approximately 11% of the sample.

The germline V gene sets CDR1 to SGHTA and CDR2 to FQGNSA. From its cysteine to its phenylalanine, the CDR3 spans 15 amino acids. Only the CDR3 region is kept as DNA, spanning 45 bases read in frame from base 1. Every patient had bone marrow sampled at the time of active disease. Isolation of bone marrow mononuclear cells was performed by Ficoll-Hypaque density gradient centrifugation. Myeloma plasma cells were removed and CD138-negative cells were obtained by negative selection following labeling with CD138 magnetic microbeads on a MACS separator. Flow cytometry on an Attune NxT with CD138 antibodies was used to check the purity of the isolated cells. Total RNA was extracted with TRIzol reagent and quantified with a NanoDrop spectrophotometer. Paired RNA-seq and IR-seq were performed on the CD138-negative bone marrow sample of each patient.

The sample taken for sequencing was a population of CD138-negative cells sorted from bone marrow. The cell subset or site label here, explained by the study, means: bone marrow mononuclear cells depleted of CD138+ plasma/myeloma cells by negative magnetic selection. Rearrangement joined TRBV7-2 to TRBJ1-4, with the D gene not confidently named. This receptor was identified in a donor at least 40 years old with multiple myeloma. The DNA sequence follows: TGTGCCAGCAGCTGGGCCGGGGTCGGTGGTGAAAGACTGTTTTTT. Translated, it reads CASSWAGVGGERLFF.